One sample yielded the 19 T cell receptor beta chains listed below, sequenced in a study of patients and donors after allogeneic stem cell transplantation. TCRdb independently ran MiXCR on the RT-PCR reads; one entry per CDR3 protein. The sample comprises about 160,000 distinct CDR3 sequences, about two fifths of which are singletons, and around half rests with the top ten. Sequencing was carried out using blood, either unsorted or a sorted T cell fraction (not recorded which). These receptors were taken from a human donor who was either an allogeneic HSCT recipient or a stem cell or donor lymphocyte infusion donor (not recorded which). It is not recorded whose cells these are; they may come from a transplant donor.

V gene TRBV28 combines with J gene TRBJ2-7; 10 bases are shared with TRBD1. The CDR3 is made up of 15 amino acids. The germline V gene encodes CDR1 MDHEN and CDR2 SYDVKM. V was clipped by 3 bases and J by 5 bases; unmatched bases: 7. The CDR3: CASSFRDRGRNEQYF. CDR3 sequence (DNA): TGTGCCAGCAGTTTTCGAGACAGGGGGCGCAACGAGCAGTACTTC.

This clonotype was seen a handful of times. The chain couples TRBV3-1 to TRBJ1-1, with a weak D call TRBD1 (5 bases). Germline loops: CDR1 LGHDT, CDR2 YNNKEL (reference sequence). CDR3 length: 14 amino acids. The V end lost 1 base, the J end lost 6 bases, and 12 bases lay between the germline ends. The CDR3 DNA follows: TGTGCCAGCAGCCAAGCCGGCTCGGGGGCTGAAGCTTTCTTT. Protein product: CASSQAGSGAEAFF.

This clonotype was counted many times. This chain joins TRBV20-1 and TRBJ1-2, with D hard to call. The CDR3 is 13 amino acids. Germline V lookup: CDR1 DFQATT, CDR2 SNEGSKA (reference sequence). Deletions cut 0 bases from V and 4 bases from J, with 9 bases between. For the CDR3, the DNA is TGCAGTGCTAGAGACGACGGATCCTATGGCTACACCTTC. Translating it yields CSARDDGSYGYTF.

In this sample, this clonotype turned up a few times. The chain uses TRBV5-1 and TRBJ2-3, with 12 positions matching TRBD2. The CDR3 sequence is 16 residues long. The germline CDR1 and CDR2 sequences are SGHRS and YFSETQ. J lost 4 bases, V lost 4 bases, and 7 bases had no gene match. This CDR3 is CASSPGLAGKADTQYF. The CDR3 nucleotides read TGCGCCAGCAGCCCCGGACTAGCGGGGAAAGCAGATACGCAGTATTTT. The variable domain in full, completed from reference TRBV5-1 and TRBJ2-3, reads KAGVTQTPRYLIKTRGQQVTLSCSPISGHRSVSWYQQTPGQGLQFLFEYFSETQRNKGNFPGRFSGRQFSNSRSEMNVSTLELGDSALYLCASSPGLAGKADTQYFGPGTRLTVL.

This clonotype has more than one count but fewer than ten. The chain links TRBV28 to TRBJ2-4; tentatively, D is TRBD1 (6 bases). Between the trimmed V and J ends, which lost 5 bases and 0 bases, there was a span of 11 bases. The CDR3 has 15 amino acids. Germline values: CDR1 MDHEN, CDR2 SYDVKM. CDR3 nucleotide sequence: TGTGCCAGCAGTCCCTCAGGGGTAGCCAAAAACATTCAGTACTTC. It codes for CASSPSGVAKNIQYF.

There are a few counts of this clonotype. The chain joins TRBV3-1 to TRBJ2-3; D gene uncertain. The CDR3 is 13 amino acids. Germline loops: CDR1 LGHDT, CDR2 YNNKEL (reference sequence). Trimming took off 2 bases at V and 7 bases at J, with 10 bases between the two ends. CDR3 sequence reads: CASSQPFPNTQYF. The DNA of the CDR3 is TGTGCCAGCAGCCAACCCTTCCCTAATACGCAGTATTTT.

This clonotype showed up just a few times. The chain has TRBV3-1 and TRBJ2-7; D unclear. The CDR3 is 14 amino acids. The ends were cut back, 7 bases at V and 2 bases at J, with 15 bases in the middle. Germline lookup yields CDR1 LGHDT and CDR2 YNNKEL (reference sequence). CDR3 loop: CASISTSAPYEQYF. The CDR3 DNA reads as TGTGCCAGCATTTCTACTTCGGCCCCCTACGAGCAGTACTTC.

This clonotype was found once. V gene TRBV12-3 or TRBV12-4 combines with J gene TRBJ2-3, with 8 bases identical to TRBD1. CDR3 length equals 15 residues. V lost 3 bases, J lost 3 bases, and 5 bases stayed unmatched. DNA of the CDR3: TGTGCCAGCAGTTTGGCGGACAGGGCGACAGATACGCAGTATTTT. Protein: CASSLADRATDTQYF.

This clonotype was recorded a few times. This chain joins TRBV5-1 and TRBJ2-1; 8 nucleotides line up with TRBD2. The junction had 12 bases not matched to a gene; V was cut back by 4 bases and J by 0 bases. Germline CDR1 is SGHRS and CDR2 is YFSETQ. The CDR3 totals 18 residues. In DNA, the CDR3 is TGCGCCAGCAGCATTCCTCGGGCGGGGGGCCGCTCCTACAATGAGCAGTTCTTC. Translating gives CASSIPRAGGRSYNEQFF. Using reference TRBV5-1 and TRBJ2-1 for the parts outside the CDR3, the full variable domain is KAGVTQTPRYLIKTRGQQVTLSCSPISGHRSVSWYQQTPGQGLQFLFEYFSETQRNKGNFPGRFSGRQFSNSRSEMNVSTLELGDSALYLCASSIPRAGGRSYNEQFFGPGTRLTVL.

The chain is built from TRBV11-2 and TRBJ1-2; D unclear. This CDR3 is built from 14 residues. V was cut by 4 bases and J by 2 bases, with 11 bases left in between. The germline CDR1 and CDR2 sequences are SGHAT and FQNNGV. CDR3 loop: CASSWAGLNYGYTF. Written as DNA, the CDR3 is TGTGCCAGCAGCTGGGCCGGGCTGAACTATGGCTACACCTTC.

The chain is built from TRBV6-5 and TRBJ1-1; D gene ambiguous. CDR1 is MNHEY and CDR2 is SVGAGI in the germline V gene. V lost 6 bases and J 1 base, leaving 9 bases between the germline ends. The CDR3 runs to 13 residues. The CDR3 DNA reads TGTGCCAGCAGCATGACTGAGAACACTGAAGCTTTCTTT. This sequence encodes CASSMTENTEAFF.

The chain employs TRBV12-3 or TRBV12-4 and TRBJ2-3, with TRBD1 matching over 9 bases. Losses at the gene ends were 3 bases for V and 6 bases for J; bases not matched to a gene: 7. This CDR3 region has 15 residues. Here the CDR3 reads CASSFRTGVGDTQYF. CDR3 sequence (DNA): TGTGCCAGCAGTTTCAGGACAGGGGTTGGTGATACGCAGTATTTT.

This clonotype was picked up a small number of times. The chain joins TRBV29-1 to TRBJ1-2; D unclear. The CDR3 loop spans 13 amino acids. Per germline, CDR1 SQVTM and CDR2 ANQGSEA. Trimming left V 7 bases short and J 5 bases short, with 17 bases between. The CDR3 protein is CSGWLSLEYGYTF. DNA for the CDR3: TGCAGCGGGTGGCTCAGCTTGGAATATGGCTACACCTTC.

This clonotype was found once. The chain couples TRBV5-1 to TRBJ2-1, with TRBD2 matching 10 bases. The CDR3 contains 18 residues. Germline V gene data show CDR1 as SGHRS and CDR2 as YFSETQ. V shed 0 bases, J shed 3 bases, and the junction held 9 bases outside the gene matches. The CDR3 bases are TGCGCCAGCAGCTTGGCCAAAGTAGCGGGGGGATTCTACAATGAGCAGTTCTTC. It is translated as CASSLAKVAGGFYNEQFF.

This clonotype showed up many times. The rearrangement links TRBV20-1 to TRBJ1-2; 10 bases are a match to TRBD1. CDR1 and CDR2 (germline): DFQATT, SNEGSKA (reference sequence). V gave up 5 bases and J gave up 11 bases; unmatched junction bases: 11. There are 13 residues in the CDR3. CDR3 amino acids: CSAPRGTGEGYTF. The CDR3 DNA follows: TGCAGTGCTCCCCGAGGGACAGGGGAGGGTTACACCTTC.

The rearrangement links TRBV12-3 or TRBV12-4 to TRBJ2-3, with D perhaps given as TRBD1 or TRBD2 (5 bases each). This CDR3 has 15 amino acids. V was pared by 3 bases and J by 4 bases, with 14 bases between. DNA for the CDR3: TGTGCCAGCAGTTTTCACCGGGACCTTGCAGATACGCAGTATTTT. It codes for CASSFHRDLADTQYF.

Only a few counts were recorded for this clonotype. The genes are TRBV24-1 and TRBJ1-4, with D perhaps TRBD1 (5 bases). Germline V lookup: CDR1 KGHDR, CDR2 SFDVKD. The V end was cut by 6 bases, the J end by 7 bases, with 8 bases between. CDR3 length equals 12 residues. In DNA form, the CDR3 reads TGTGCCACCAGTACCGGGGGTGAAAAACTGTTTTTT. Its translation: CATSTGGEKLFF.

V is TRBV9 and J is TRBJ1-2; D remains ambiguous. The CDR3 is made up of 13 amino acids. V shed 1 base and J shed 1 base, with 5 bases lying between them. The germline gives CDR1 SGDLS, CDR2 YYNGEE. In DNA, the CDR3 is TGTGCCAGCAGCGTAAGCAGTAACTATGGCTACACCTTC. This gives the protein CASSVSSNYGYTF.

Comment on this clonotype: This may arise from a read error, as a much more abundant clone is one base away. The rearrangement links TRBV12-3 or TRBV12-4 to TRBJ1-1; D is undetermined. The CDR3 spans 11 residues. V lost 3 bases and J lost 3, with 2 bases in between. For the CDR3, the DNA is TGTGCCAGCAGTTTCGACACTGAAGCTTTCTTT. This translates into CASSFDTEAFF.